This TCR beta chain was captured in a study of cytomegalovirus exposure and HLA in healthy donors. Study overall: The 120 validation repertoires used the same platform as the approximately 670 first-cohort repertoires (as reported by a later analysis). Findings and limits, study-wide: Reports indicated that the classifier achieved high specificity and sensitivity in diagnosing cytomegalovirus status.

The protocol was immunoSEQ multiplex PCR, while the TCRdb copy is restricted to in-frame clones and leaves out a portion. The table has tens of thousands of clones, 80% to 85% seen once. This clone was counted a few times. Its specificity is unknown. Germline V CDR1 and CDR2: MNHEY, SMNVEV (reference sequence). This CDR3 has 14 amino acids. Trimming left V 2 bases short and J 0 bases short, with 8 bases between. The chain employs TRBV27 and TRBJ2-7; TRBD1 is a possible D gene (5 bases). The clonotype originates from a young woman in good health and CMV-seropositive. The sequencing sample was made of PBMCs. Written as DNA, the CDR3 is TGTGCCAGCAGTTTACAGGGTAGCTCCTACGAGCAGTACTTC. Residues: CASSLQGSSYEQYF.